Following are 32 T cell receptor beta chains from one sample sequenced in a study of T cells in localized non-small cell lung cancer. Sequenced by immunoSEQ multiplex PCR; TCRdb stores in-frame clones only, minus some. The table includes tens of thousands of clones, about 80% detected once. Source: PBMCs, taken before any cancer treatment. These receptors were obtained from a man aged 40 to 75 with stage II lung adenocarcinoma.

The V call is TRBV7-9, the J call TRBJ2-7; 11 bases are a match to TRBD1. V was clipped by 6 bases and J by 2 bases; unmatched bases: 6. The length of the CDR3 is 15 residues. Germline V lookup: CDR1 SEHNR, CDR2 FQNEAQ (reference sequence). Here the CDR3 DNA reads TGTGCCAGCAGTTTGGACAGGGGGCGCCCCTACGAGCAGTACTTC. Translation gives CASSLDRGRPYEQYF.

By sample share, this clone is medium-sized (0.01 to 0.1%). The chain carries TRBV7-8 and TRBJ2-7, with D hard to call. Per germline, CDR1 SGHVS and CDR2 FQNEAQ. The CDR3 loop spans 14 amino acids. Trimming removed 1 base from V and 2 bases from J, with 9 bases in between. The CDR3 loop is CASSLGVATYEQYF. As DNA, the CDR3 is TGTGCCAGCAGCTTAGGGGTGGCGACCTACGAGCAGTACTTC.

CDR3 coding DNA: TGTGCCAGCAGCCAAGATCTGAGGGGGGAGCAGTTCTTC. It specifies CASSQDLRGEQFF. The chain uses TRBV14 and TRBJ2-1, with a possible D match to TRBD1 (6 bases). The CDR3 is 13 amino acids. V was clipped by 0 bases and J by 10 bases, with 10 bases between them. The V gene's germline CDR1 is SGHDN and CDR2 FVKESK.

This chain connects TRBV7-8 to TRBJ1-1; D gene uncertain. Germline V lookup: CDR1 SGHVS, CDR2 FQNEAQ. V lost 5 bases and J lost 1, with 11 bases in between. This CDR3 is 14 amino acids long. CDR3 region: CASSPGGWNTEAFF. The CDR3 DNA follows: TGTGCCAGCAGCCCCGGAGGATGGAACACTGAAGCTTTCTTT.

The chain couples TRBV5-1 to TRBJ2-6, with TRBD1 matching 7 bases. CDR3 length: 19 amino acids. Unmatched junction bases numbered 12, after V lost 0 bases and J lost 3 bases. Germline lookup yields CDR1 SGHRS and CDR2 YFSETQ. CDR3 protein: CASSLEGTAGMYGANVLTF. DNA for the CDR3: TGCGCCAGCAGCTTGGAGGGGACAGCAGGGATGTATGGGGCCAACGTCCTGACTTTC.

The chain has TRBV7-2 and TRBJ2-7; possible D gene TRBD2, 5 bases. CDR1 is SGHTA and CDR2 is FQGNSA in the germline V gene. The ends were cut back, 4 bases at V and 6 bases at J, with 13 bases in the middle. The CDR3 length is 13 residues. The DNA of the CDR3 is TGTGCCAGCAGCTGGACCCCTCGGGGCGAGCAGTACTTC. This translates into CASSWTPRGEQYF. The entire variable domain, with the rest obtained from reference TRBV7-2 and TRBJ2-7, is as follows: GAGVSQSPSNKVTEKGKDVELRCDPISGHTALYWYRQSLGQGLEFLIYFQGNSAPDKSGLPSDRFSAERTGGSVSTLTIQRTQQEDSAVYLCASSWTPRGEQYFGPGTRLTVT.

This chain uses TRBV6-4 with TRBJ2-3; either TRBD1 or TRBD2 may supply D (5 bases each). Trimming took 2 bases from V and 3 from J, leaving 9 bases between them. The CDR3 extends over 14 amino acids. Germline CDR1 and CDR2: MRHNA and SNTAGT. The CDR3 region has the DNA TGTGCCAGCAGTGACGGGGGAAGGACAGATACGCAGTATTTT. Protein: CASSDGGRTDTQYF.

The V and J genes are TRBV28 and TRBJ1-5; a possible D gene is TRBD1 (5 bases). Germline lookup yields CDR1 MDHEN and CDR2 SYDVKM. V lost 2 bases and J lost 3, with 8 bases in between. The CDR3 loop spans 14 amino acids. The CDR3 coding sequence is TGTGCCAGCAGTTTAATCAGGGTCAATCAGCCCCAGCATTTT. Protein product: CASSLIRVNQPQHF.

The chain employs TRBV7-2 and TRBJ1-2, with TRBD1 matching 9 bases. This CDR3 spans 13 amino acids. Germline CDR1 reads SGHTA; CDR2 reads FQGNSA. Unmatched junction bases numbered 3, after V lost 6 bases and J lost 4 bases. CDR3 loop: CASRLTGGYGYTF. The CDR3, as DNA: TGTGCCAGCAGATTGACAGGGGGCTATGGCTACACCTTC. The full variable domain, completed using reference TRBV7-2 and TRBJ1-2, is GAGVSQSPSNKVTEKGKDVELRCDPISGHTALYWYRQSLGQGLEFLIYFQGNSAPDKSGLPSDRFSAERTGGSVSTLTIQRTQQEDSAVYLCASRLTGGYGYTFGSGTRLTVV.

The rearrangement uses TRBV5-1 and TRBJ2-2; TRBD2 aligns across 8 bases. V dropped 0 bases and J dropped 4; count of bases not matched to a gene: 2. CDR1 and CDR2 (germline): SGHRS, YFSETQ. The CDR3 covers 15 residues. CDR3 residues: CASSLEAGGTGELFF. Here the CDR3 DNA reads TGCGCCAGCAGCTTGGAGGCGGGGGGCACCGGGGAGCTGTTTTTT.

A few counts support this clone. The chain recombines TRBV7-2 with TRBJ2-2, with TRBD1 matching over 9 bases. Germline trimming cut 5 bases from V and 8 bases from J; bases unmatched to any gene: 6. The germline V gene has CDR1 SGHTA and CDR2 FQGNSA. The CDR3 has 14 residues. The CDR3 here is CASSLGQGKGELFF. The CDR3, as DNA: TGTGCCAGCAGCCTTGGACAGGGGAAAGGGGAGCTGTTTTTT.

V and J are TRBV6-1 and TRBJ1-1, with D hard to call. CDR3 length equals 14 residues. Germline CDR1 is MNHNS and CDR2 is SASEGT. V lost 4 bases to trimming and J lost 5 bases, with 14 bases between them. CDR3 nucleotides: TGTGCCAGCAGTGCCTTCGAGTCCCAAACTGAAGCTTTCTTT. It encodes CASSAFESQTEAFF.

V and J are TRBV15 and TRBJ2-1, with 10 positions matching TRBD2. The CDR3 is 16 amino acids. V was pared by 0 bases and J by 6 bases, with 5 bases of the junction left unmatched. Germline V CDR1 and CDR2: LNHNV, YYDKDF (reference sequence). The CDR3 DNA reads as TGTGCCACCAGCAGAGATCAGCGGGGGGGCCGCAATGAGCAGTTCTTC. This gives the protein CATSRDQRGGRNEQFF. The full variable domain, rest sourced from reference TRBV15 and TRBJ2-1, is DAMVIQNPRYQVTQFGKPVTLSCSQTLNHNVMYWYQQKSSQAPKLLFHYYDKDFNNEADTPDNFQSRRPNTSFCFLDIRSPGLGDTAMYLCATSRDQRGGRNEQFFGPGTRLTVL.

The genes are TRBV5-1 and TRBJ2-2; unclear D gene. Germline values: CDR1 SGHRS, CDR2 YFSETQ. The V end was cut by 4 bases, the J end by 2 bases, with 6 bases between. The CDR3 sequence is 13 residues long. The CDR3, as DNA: TGCGCCAGCAGCGGCTCCAACACCGGGGAGCTGTTTTTT. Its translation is CASSGSNTGELFF.

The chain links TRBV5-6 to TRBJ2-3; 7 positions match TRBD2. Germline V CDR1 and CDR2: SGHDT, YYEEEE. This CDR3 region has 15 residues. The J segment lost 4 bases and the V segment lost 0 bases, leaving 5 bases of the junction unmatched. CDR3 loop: CASSLAGGSADTQYF. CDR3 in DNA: TGTGCCAGCAGCTTGGCGGGAGGCAGTGCAGATACGCAGTATTTT.

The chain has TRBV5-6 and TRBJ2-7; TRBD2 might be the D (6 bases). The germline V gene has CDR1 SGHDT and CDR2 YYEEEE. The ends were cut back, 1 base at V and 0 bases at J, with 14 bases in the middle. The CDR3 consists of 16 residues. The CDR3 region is CASSLMISGASYEQYF. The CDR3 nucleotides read TGTGCCAGCAGCTTGATGATTTCGGGAGCCTCCTACGAGCAGTACTTC.

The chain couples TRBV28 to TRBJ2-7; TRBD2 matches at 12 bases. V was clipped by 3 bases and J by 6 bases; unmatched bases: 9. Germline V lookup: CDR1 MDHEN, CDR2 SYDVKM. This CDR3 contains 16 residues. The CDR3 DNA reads TGTGCCAGCAGTTTCCCCTCGACTAGCGGGAGAGGCGAGCAGTACTTC. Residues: CASSFPSTSGRGEQYF.

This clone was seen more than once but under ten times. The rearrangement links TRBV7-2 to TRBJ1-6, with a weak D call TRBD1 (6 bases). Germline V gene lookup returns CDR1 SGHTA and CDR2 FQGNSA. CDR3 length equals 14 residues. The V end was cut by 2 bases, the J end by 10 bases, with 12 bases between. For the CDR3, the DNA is TGTGCCAGCAGCTTATTAGGGGGTGCCTCACCCCTCCACTTT. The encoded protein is CASSLLGGASPLHF. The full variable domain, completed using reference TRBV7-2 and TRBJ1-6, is GAGVSQSPSNKVTEKGKDVELRCDPISGHTALYWYRQSLGQGLEFLIYFQGNSAPDKSGLPSDRFSAERTGGSVSTLTIQRTQQEDSAVYLCASSLLGGASPLHFGNGTRLTVT.

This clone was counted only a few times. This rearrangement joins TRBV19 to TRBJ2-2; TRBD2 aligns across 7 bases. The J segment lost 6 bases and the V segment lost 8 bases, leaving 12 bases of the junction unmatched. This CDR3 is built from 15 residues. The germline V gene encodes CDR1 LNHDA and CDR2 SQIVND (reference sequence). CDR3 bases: TGTGCCAGTCGCGGTTCGGATCTAGCGGCCGGGGAGCTGTTTTTT. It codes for CASRGSDLAAGELFF.

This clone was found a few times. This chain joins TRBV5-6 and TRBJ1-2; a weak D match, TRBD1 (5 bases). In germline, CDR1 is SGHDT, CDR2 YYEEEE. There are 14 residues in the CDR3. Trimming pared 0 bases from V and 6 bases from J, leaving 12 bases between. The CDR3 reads CASSLDPGRNGYTF. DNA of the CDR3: TGTGCCAGCAGCTTGGATCCAGGGCGGAATGGCTACACCTTC.

CDR3 DNA sequence: TGCAGCGTTGAACTAGCTGCAGATACGCAGTATTTT. Amino acid sequence: CSVELAADTQYF. The chain has TRBV29-1 and TRBJ2-3, with D possibly being TRBD2 (5 bases). The CDR3 spans 12 residues. The V gene lost 2 bases and the J gene lost 4 bases, with 7 bases spanning the gap. Germline lookup yields CDR1 SQVTM and CDR2 ANQGSEA.

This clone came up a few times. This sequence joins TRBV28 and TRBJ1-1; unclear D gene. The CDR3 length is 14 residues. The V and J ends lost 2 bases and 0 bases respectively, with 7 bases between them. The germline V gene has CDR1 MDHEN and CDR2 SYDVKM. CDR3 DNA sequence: TGTGCCAGCAGTTTACCGGGCATGAACACTGAAGCTTTCTTT. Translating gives CASSLPGMNTEAFF.

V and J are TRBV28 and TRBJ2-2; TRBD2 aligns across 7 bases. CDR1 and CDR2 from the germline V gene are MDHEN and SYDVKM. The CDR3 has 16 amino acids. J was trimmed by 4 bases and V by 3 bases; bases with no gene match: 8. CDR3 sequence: CASSFELAGVTGELFF. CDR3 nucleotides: TGTGCCAGCAGTTTTGAGTTAGCGGGTGTCACCGGGGAGCTGTTTTTT. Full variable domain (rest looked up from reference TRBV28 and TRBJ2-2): DVKVTQSSRYLVKRTGEKVFLECVQDMDHENMFWYRQDPGLGLRLIYFSYDVKMKEKGDIPEGYSVSREKKERFSLILESASTNQTSMYLCASSFELAGVTGELFFGEGSRLTVL.

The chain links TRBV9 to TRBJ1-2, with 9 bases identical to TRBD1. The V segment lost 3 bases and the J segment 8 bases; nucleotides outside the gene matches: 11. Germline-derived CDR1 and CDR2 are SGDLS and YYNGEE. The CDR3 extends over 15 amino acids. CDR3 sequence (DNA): TGTGCCAGCAGCGCCGGGACAGGGCCGGGTGTAGGCTACACCTTC. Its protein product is CASSAGTGPGVGYTF.

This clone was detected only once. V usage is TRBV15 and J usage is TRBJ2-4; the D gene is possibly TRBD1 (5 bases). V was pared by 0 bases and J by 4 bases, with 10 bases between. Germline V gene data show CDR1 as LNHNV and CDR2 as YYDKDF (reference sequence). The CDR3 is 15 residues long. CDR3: CATSRDRAGKNIQYF. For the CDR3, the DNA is TGTGCCACCAGCAGAGATCGGGCAGGGAAAAACATTCAGTACTTC.

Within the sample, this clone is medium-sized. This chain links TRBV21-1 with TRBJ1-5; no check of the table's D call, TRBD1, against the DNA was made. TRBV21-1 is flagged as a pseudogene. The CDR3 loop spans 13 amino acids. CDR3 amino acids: CASSKEGLEPQHF. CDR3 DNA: TGTGCCAGCAGCAAAGAGGGGCTTGAGCCCCAGCATTTT.

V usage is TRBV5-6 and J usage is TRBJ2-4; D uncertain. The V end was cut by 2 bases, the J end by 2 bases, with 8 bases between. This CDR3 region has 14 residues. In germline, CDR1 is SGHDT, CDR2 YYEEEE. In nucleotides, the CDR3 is TGTGCCAGCAGCTTAGACGGATCCAAAAACATTCAGTACTTC. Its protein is CASSLDGSKNIQYF.

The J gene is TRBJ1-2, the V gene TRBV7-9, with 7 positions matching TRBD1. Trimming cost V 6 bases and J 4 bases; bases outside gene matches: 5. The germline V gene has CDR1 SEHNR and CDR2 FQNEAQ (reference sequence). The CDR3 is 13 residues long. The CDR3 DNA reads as TGTGCCAGCAGTTATGGGACAGTCTATGGCTACACCTTC. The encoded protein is CASSYGTVYGYTF.

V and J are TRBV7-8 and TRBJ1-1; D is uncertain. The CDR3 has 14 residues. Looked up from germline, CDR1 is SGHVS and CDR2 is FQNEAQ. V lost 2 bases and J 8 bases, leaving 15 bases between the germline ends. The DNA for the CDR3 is TGTGCCAGCAGCTTATTTATGGCCGAGTTGGAAGCTTTCTTT. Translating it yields CASSLFMAELEAFF.

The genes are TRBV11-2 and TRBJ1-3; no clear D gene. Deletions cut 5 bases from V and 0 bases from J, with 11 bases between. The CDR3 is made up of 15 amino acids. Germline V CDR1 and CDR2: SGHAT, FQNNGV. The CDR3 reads CASSRGPHSGNTIYF. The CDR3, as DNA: TGTGCCAGCAGCCGAGGGCCGCACTCTGGAAACACCATATATTTT.

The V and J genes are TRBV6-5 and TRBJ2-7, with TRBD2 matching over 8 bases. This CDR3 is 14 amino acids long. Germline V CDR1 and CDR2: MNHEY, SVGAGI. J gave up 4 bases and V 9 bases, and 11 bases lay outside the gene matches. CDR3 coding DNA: TGTGCCAGTGCCGCGGTAGCGGGACGGTACGAGCAGTACTTC. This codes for CASAAVAGRYEQYF.

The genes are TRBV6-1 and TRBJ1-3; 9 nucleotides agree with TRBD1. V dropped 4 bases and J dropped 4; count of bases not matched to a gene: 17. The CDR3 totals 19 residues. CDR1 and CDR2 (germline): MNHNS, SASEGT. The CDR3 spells CASSALTQLQGAQGNTIYF. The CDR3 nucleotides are TGTGCCAGCAGTGCCCTGACCCAACTACAGGGGGCACAAGGAAACACCATATATTTT.